The sequence of this T cell receptor (beta chain) was determined in a study of T cells after yellow fever vaccination. Across the whole study: It was SMART-Seq v4 Ultra Low Input that prepared the fractions with low cell numbers.

There are many counts of this clonotype. What it binds is not known. Trimming at V came to 3 bases and at J to 7 bases, leaving 4 bases not matched to a gene. This CDR3 has 15 residues. Germline lookup yields CDR1 SGHDN and CDR2 FVKESK. The 5'RACE template-switching step produced TCR cDNA and added a universal primer site and UMIs. TCRdb recomputed calls from the 5' RACE reads with MiXCR, one row per CDR3 protein. The data contain hundreds of thousands of distinct CDR3 sequences, around 4% of them singletons. Study-wide points: Abundant bulk-derived clonotypes could contaminate FACS-sorted repertoires.

This TCR was sampled from a man aged 18 to 30 who received the YFV17D yellow fever vaccine. The chain has TRBV14 and TRBJ1-4; 11 bases map to TRBD1. The sequences come from PBMCs, collected on the day of the yellow fever booster vaccination. CDR3 protein: CASSHRTGGFEKLFF. The DNA for the CDR3 is TGTGCCAGCAGCCACAGGACAGGGGGCTTTGAAAAACTGTTTTTT.